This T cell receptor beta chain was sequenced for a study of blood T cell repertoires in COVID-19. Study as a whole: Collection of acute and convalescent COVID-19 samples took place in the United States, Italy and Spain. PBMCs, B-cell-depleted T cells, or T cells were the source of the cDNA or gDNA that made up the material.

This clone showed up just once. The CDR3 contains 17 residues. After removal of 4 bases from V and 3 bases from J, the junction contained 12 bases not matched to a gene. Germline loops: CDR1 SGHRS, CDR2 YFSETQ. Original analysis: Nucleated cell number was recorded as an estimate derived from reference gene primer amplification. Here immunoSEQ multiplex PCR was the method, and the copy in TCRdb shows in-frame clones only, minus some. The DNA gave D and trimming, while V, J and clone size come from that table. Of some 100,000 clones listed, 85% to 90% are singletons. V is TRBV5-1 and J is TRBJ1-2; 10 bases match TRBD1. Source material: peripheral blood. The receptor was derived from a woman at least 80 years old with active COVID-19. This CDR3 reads CASSRGTGAVDYYGYTF. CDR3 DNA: TGCGCCAGCAGCCGAGGGACAGGGGCTGTAGATTACTATGGCTACACCTTC.